The rows below give T cell receptor beta chains drawn from one sample of a study of beta chain features in type 1 diabetes. Produced via immunoSEQ multiplex PCR; TCRdb's table is partial and in-frame only. The data hold 240,000 or so clones, with about 20% observed a single time. The sequenced material came from naive CD4+ T cells from blood. Receptors originate from a woman between 40 and 55 years old with type 1 diabetes. CDR3s include the opening cysteine and the closing phenylalanine or tryptophan. A D gene is named only where the DNA matches it firmly. Rows may omit the clone size; those that give it use once, few, many or a size class.

abundance | d_gene | j_gene | v_gene | CDR3nt | CDR3aa
- | - | TRBJ1-5 | TRBV15 | TGTGCCACCAGCAGAGACACAGGGAATCAGCCCCAGCATTTT | CATSRDTGNQPQHF
once | - | TRBJ2-5 | TRBV9 | TGTGCCAGCAGCCCCGGGGAGACCCAGTACTTC | CASSPGETQYF
- | - | TRBJ2-7 | TRBV19 | TGTGCCACCAAGGCCTTAGCAGGGGACTACGAGCAGTACTTC | CATKALAGDYEQYF
few | TRBD1 | TRBJ1-2 | TRBV30 | TGTGCCTGGAACCTAAAGACAGGGAGCGGCTATGGCTACACCTTC | CAWNLKTGSGYGYTF
- | - | TRBJ1-1 | TRBV18 | TGTGCCAGCTCACCACCTATGAACACTGAAGCTTTCTTT | CASSPPMNTEAFF
- | - | TRBJ1-2 | TRBV18 | TGTGCCAGCTCACCTGGAGACTCCCGGAGCTACACCTTC | CASSPGDSRSYTF
few | - | TRBJ1-2 | TRBV19 | TGTGCCAGTAGTCGGGGTATAAGGGACTATGGCTACACCTTC | CASSRGIRDYGYTF
- | TRBD1 | TRBJ2-7 | TRBV5-1 | TGCGCCAGCAGCTTGGCTGGACAGGGGTTCTACGAGCAGTACTTC | CASSLAGQGFYEQYF
- | - | TRBJ2-7 | TRBV9 | TGTGCCAGCAGCGGGGGCTCGCGGGGAGTCTACGAGCAGTACTTC | CASSGGSRGVYEQYF
- | - | TRBJ1-1 | TRBV5-4 | TGTGCCAGCAGCCCTGAGCGGGGCAGGGGCACTGAAGCTTTCTTT | CASSPERGRGTEAFF
- | - | TRBJ2-1 | TRBV30 | TGTGCCTGGATGGGGGAGGAGTTCAATGAGCAGTTCTTC | CAWMGEEFNEQFF
few | TRBD1 | TRBJ2-5 | TRBV7-3 | TGTGCCAGCAGCTTAGTAGGGACGGCTGGGACAGGTCAAGAGACCCAGTACTTC | CASSLVGTAGTGQETQYF
few | - | TRBJ2-1 | TRBV9 | TGTGCCAGCAGCGTAGGTATAGATGCTACGAATGAGCAGTTCTTC | CASSVGIDATNEQFF
few | - | TRBJ1-5 | TRBV28 | TGTGCCAGCAGTGTTGAGCTGAGCCAGCATTTT | CASSVELSQHF
- | - | TRBJ2-3 | TRBV18 | TGTGCCAGCTCACCCCAGGGCACAGATACGCAGTATTTT | CASSPQGTDTQYF
- | - | TRBJ2-7 | TRBV6-6 | TGTGCCAGCAGTACTCGACTGTTCCAGAGTGGGGAGCAGTACTTC | CASSTRLFQSGEQYF
- | - | TRBJ1-2 | TRBV30 | TGTGCCTGGGCCCCACAGGGCTTCTGGGGCTACACCTTC | CAWAPQGFWGYTF
few | - | TRBJ2-1 | TRBV30 | TGTGCCTGGAGTGTAGGGGTGCATGAGCAGTTCTTC | CAWSVGVHEQFF
few | - | TRBJ2-7 | TRBV7-2 | TGTGCCAGCAGCCCTAGCTCCTACGAGCAGTACTTC | CASSPSSYEQYF
few | - | TRBJ1-2 | TRBV9 | TGTGCCAGCAGCGTCGACCGGGGCTATGGCTACACCTTC | CASSVDRGYGYTF
few | - | TRBJ2-1 | TRBV28 | TGTGCCAGCAGTTTATCTGGAGCGGCCGGACTGAAATTCTTC | CASSLSGAAGLKFF
few | TRBD1 | TRBJ2-1 | TRBV2 | TGTGCCAGCACGACAGGGGCGGGTGAGCAGTTCTTC | CASTTGAGEQFF
- | TRBD1 | TRBJ1-1 | TRBV9 | TGTGCCAGCACCGCGACAGGGGCTGACACTGAAGCTTTCTTT | CASTATGADTEAFF
- | - | TRBJ2-5 | TRBV2 | TGTGCCAGCCGGGGAGGAGAGACCCAGTACTTC | CASRGGETQYF
- | TRBD2 | TRBJ2-5 | TRBV29-1 | TGCAGCGTTGTGCTACTAGCGGGTTCCCAAGAGACCCAGTACTTC | CSVVLLAGSQETQYF
few | TRBD2 | TRBJ2-5 | TRBV5-1 | TGCGCCAGCAGCTTGGAGGGTAGCGGGGATGGCAGGACCCAGTACTTC | CASSLEGSGDGRTQYF
- | - | TRBJ2-7 | TRBV4-1 | TGCGCCAGCAGCCAAGATTGGGGCGCCGGCGGCGAGCAGTACTTC | CASSQDWGAGGEQYF
- | - | TRBJ2-7 | TRBV28 | TGTGCCAGCAGTCTCCCCGCGGACATTTCCTACGAGCAGTACTTC | CASSLPADISYEQYF
- | - | TRBJ1-6 | TRBV29-1 | TGCAGCGTTGCGGGGTCCGCGGATAATTCACCCCACCACTTT | CSVAGSADNSPHHF
- | - | TRBJ1-5 | TRBV2 | TGTGCCAGCAGTGAAGGAGTTAGCAATCAGCCCCAGCATTTT | CASSEGVSNQPQHF
- | - | TRBJ2-7 | TRBV28 | TGTGCCAGCAGTTTGCGCGACTACGAGCAGTACTTC | CASSLRDYEQYF
- | TRBD1 | TRBJ2-7 | TRBV15 | TGTGCCACCAGCCGAGCAGGGACAGGGGGAAGGTACGAGCAGTACTTC | CATSRAGTGGRYEQYF
- | TRBD1 | TRBJ2-7 | TRBV5-1 | TGCGCCAGCAGCTTGGGGACAGGGGGATACTACGAGCAGTACTTC | CASSLGTGGYYEQYF